This T cell receptor (beta chain) stems from a study of blood T cell repertoires in COVID-19 (dated by TCRdb to the early 2020s). Notes on the research overall: Samples covering the acute and convalescent phases of COVID-19 were provided by collaborators in the United States, Italy and Spain. Sample metadata almost always included a de-identified subject ID, COVID-19 status, age in years and sex. The repertoires were made available in a free public database intended to serve as a resource for research on the immune response to SARS-CoV-2. The material from the prospective study consisted of cDNA or gDNA derived from T cells, B-cell-depleted T cells, or PBMCs. Where available, HLA class I and class II types were obtained from metadata supplied by the sample provider rather than from assay-based typing. The samples were drawn from two sources: the first 160 participants of the ongoing ImmuneRACE study, and 1,254 subjects contributed by 6 global collaborators. The dataset comprised deeply sampled blood TCRbeta repertoires from subjects exposed to, actively infected with, or recovered from COVID-19.

As concerns this clone: Its antigen target is currently unknown. No clone much larger than this one lies a single base away; base qualities are absent.

Broad study findings and their caveats: The quantity of clinical and demographic metadata differed by source and by participant and was supplied without curation.

TCRbeta CDR3 regions were amplified from genomic DNA using the immunoSEQ Assay, a bias-controlled multiplex PCR. Per the authors' processing: Nucleated cell counts per sample were estimated from amplification of reference gene primers within the assay. To quantify the absolute abundance of each unique TCRbeta CDR3 rearrangement, sequence reads were collapsed and filtered. For each sample, productive Simpson clonality was calculated as the square root of Simpson's diversity index over productive rearrangements. Drawn from immuneACCESS, this table holds only the in-frame rearrangements with V and J called that TCRdb kept. Clones are partly lost; checked studies trace under half to an unresolved V gene and leave the rest unexplained. V, J and clone size were drawn from that table, and D and trimming were deduced from the DNA. A total of 25,000 to 30,000 clones appear in this sample, approximately 90% of them only once. The ten largest make up about 6% of the sample.

Each collaborating institution followed its own protocols to collect whole blood in K2EDTA tubes. For TCRbeta analysis, collaborators shipped samples as frozen whole blood, isolated PBMCs, or DNA extracted from either of those sample types. Specimen: peripheral blood. This receptor was obtained from a human donor in a cohort sampled during active COVID-19.

For the CDR3, the sequence is CASSPALSGGVQFF. The DNA sequence reads TGTGCCAGCAGCCCCGCACTGAGCGGGGGGGTGCAGTTCTTC. Rearrangement joined TRBV7-2 to TRBJ2-1; 10 bases in the junction line up with TRBD2. The CDR3 sequence holds 14 residues, the cysteine and phenylalanine included. Here the CDR3 DNA is all that survives: 42 bases in frame from base 1. CDR1 and CDR2 are read off the germline V gene as SGHTA and FQGNSA. Trimming removed 5 bases from V and 12 bases from J; the gene matches leave 10 bases unexplained.